This TCR beta chain originates from a study of neurological immune-mediated disorders (dated 2019 in TCRdb). Describing the broader study: Among the approximately 35 multiple sclerosis patients, approximately 31 had relapsing-remitting MS and 3 had secondary progressive MS. Peripheral blood TCR-beta repertoires from HTLV-I-associated myelopathy (HAM/TSP) patients, multiple sclerosis patients and healthy controls were compared by UMI-based sequencing. The 90 to 120 TCR-beta libraries covered PBMC samples along with longitudinal samples, technical triplicates, and paired sorted CD4+ and CD8+ T-cell subsets. The cohort was made up of approximately 65 subjects, consisting of roughly 15 HAM/TSP patients, roughly 35 multiple sclerosis patients and 20 healthy controls.

For unsorted PBMC libraries, 2 million PBMCs were used after storage in RNAlater at -80 degrees C until RNA extraction. The multiple sclerosis patients were enrolled in a US clinical protocol that used magnetic resonance imaging to evaluate disease progression. PBMCs were separated from peripheral blood using Ficoll-Hypaque density gradient centrifugation and then cryopreserved in liquid nitrogen. cDNA was synthesized by template-switch 5'RACE using a primer with a 10-nucleotide random unique molecular identifier that tagged each TCR transcript. Every sequencing run covered 15-18 subjects and yielded more than 180 million TCR-beta sequences. Total RNA was extracted with the RNeasy kit. Using the KAPA Real-time Library Amplification kit, TCR-beta VDJ regions were amplified with primers for the TCR constant region and the 5'RACE anchor. Sample indexes and Illumina adaptors were added in a first PCR, after which library yield was increased in a second PCR. The roughly 650 bp TCR product was size-selected on a 2% E-gel SizeSelection system after Ampure bead purification. Before pooling, library quality was assessed on a Bioanalyzer, concentration was determined with Qubit, and library quantification was performed with the Kapa Library Quantification kit. Paired-end 2 x 150 bp sequencing of the libraries was performed on an Illumina HiSeq 2500. To increase sequence diversity, roughly 24-30% phiX was spiked into each library pool. Regarding the original processing steps: The UMI-based MiGEC pipeline processed quality-filtered reads and removed over 90% of raw TCR sequences during error correction. IMGT germline references were used for alignment of VDJ genes, and clonotypes were defined by a unique CDR3 amino acid sequence together with V-J genes. Clonal expansion, Shannon diversity, and CDR3 relatedness (CalcPairwiseDistances, ClusterSamples) were evaluated with VDJtools, and phylogenetic trees were built with CLCbio workbench. A clone was classed as expanded if it had 8 or more unique UMIs, a cutoff based on coefficient-of-variation modelling across technical triplicates. TCRdb reworked the public reads: Q25 trimming with fastp, MiXCR clone assembly, productive beta chains retained. Every entry covers one CDR3 protein and lists the most common genes and DNA from its rows. TCRdb, not the original authors, processed these V and J calls. The sample yields 60,000 to 85,000 distinct CDR3 sequences; roughly 5% were counted once. Jointly, the top ten make up less than 8% of the sample.

The full study reports these points: The MS cluster showed no association with clinical or MRI features, and the authors stated that larger cohorts are needed. No identical CDR3 amino acid sequences were shared among expanded clones across subjects, suggesting private TCR-beta repertoires in all groups. In a phylogenetic analysis, the repertoires of 18 out of 34 MS patients fell into a single cluster of related CDR3 sequences, pointing to a possible signature at the repertoire level. TCR clonal expansion was highest in HAM/TSP patients and lowest in MS patients, with MS patients falling below even healthy controls.

V is trimmed back by 5 bases and J by 7 bases, and the junction contains 15 bases that no gene match accounts for. For CDR1 and CDR2, the germline V gene (reference sequence) lists DFQATT and SNEGSKA. The CDR3 covers 16 residues, taking in both the cysteine and the phenylalanine. The read is trimmed to its CDR3 DNA, 48 bases read in frame from base 1. This clonotype was counted at least ten times. Its target antigen remains unknown. Within one base of it there is no much larger clone, and no base qualities were kept. Material: PBMCs. This receptor was obtained from a young man with multiple sclerosis. The V and J segments used are TRBV20-1 and TRBJ2-1; 9 of the junction bases match TRBD2. CDR3 region: CSAYVPLAGGQNEQFF. The nucleotides are TGCAGTGCTTACGTCCCACTGGCGGGGGGGCAAAATGAGCAGTTCTTC.